What follows are 17 T cell receptor beta chains derived from one specimen sequenced in a study of OX40 agonist ivuxolimab in advanced cancers. Here immunoSEQ multiplex PCR was the method, and the copy in TCRdb shows in-frame clones only, minus some. The sample shows 55,000 to 65,000 clones, around 80% of them seen only once. The sequencing here drew on CD4+ or CD8+ T cells sorted from blood, taken in a trial of the OX40 agonist ivuxolimab. The receptors originated from an adult with an advanced solid tumor such as melanoma, head and neck, liver or kidney cancer.

The chain joins TRBV28 to TRBJ1-4; D is perhaps TRBD1 (5 bases). CDR1 is MDHEN and CDR2 is SYDVKM in the germline V gene. The CDR3 extends over 15 amino acids. Trimming removed 1 base from V and 2 bases from J, with 8 bases in between. The CDR3: CASSLFGGTNEKLFF. The CDR3 nucleotides read TGTGCCAGCAGTTTATTCGGGGGGACTAATGAAAAACTGTTTTTT.

This chain uses TRBV6-5 with TRBJ2-7, with D unclear. V lost 2 bases to trimming and J lost 2 bases, with 13 bases between them. Germline loops: CDR1 MNHEY, CDR2 SVGAGI. This CDR3 is 15 amino acids long. Here the CDR3 reads CASSYPPGRAYEQYF. The CDR3 nucleotides are TGTGCCAGCAGTTACCCGCCGGGCCGAGCCTACGAGCAGTACTTC.

The CDR3 sequence is CASSLATGGAGELFF. CDR3 DNA: TGTGCCAGCAGCTTAGCTACGGGGGGCGCCGGGGAGCTGTTTTTT. The chain uses TRBV11-3 and TRBJ2-2; maybe TRBD2 (7 bases). The CDR3 extends over 15 amino acids. Trimming cost V 1 base and J 6 bases, with 12 bases left between them. CDR1 is SGHNT, CDR2 YENEEA, per germline.

There are a few counts of this clone. The chain carries TRBV2 and TRBJ2-7; tentative D call: TRBD2 (6 bases). Trimming stripped 4 bases from V and 3 bases from J, with 10 bases between. The CDR3 spans 13 residues. Germline V gene lookup returns CDR1 SNHLY and CDR2 FYNNEI. The chain's CDR3 is CASSAGLNYEQYF. In DNA, the CDR3 is TGTGCCAGCAGTGCGGGACTTAACTACGAGCAGTACTTC.

The chain joins TRBV5-1 to TRBJ1-6; weak D call: TRBD1 (5 bases). V was cut by 0 bases and J by 7 bases, with 11 bases left in between. Germline V gene sequence: CDR1 SGHRS, CDR2 YFSETQ. The CDR3 has 15 amino acids. CDR3 sequence: CASSLGSGYNSPLHF. CDR3 in DNA: TGCGCCAGCAGCTTGGGTTCAGGGTACAATTCACCCCTCCACTTT.

The rearrangement links TRBV29-1 to TRBJ2-7, with 9 bases aligning to TRBD1. CDR3 length equals 14 residues. Germline values: CDR1 SQVTM, CDR2 ANQGSEA. Losses at the gene ends were 4 bases for V and 7 bases for J; bases not matched to a gene: 11. DNA for the CDR3: TGCAGCGTTGCAGCACAGGGGGCAACGGGGGAGCAGTACTTC. Translation: CSVAAQGATGEQYF.

The chain employs TRBV6-1 and TRBJ2-3; D gene unclear. The CDR3 extends over 12 amino acids. CDR1 and CDR2 from the germline V gene are MNHNS and SASEGT. V shed 2 bases and J shed 5 bases, with 5 bases lying between them. This chain's CDR3 is CASSEFGDTQYF. The CDR3 coding sequence is TGTGCCAGCAGTGAATTCGGAGATACGCAGTATTTT.

The chain joins TRBV5-5 to TRBJ1-5; a possible D gene is TRBD1 (5 bases). CDR1 and CDR2 from the germline V gene are SGHKS and YYEKEE (reference sequence). The CDR3 spans 14 residues. Between the trimmed V and J ends, which lost 4 bases and 1 base, there was a span of 9 bases. The CDR3 loop reads CASSPRDSNQPQHF. CDR3 coding DNA: TGTGCCAGCAGCCCCCGGGACAGCAATCAGCCCCAGCATTTT.

A single count supports this clone. V usage is TRBV19 and J usage is TRBJ1-2; possibly TRBD1 for D (5 bases). The CDR3 covers 14 residues. Looked up from germline, CDR1 is LNHDA and CDR2 is SQIVND (reference sequence). Trimming left V 3 bases short and J 2 bases short, with 10 bases between. The CDR3 DNA is TGTGCCAGTAGTATGGCGGGACGAAACTATGGCTACACCTTC. Amino acid sequence: CASSMAGRNYGYTF.

The chain is built from TRBV11-2 and TRBJ2-3; TRBD1 might be the D (6 bases). The V end was cut by 5 bases, the J end by 5 bases, with 17 bases between. CDR1 SGHAT and CDR2 FQNNGV come from the germline V gene. The CDR3 is 15 amino acids. The CDR3 DNA sequence: TGTGCCAGCAGCCCTAGAGGGGGTGCAGGAGATACGCAGTATTTT. Its translation: CASSPRGGAGDTQYF.

The genes are TRBV27 and TRBJ2-3, with D maybe TRBD1 (5 bases). The V and J ends lost 5 bases and 2 bases respectively, with 8 bases between them. Germline CDR1 and CDR2: MNHEY and SMNVEV (reference sequence). The CDR3 runs to 13 residues. Here the CDR3 reads CASSRQLTDTQYF. The DNA for the CDR3 is TGTGCCAGCAGTAGACAGCTCACAGATACGCAGTATTTT.

The sample holds one count of this clone. The chain combines TRBV19 with TRBJ2-2; D remains ambiguous. The CDR3 totals 16 residues. CDR1 LNHDA and CDR2 SQIVND come from the germline V gene (reference sequence). V dropped 3 bases and J dropped 4 bases, with 15 bases sitting between them. The CDR3 nucleotides read TGTGCCAGTAGTATTACGCACCAAAATGGCACCGGGGAGCTGTTTTTT. This sequence encodes CASSITHQNGTGELFF.

Here the CDR3 DNA reads TGTGCCAGCAGTTTTGGCAGGGTTGGTCGTGAAGCTTTCTTT. The encoded protein is CASSFGRVGREAFF. This chain uses TRBV28 with TRBJ1-1, with a weak D call TRBD1 (5 bases). Germline CDR1 and CDR2: MDHEN and SYDVKM. There are 14 residues in the CDR3. The germline V and J ends were trimmed by 3 bases and 7 bases, with 15 bases remaining between them.

The chain uses TRBV28 and TRBJ2-7, with TRBD2 matching 11 bases. The CDR3 covers 15 residues. After removal of 3 bases from V and 5 bases from J, the junction contained 6 bases not matched to a gene. Germline V lookup: CDR1 MDHEN, CDR2 SYDVKM. CDR3 loop: CASSFPSSGRNEQYF. CDR3 DNA: TGTGCCAGCAGTTTCCCCTCTAGCGGGAGGAACGAGCAGTACTTC.

The rearrangement joins TRBV14 to TRBJ1-6, with D possibly TRBD1 on 5 matching bases. This CDR3 comprises 14 residues. The V end was cut by 4 bases, the J end by 11 bases, with 15 bases between. Germline V gene sequence: CDR1 SGHDN, CDR2 FVKESK. The CDR3 region is CASSLSGTDTPLHF. CDR3 coding DNA: TGTGCCAGCAGCCTTTCCGGGACCGATACACCCCTCCACTTT.

CDR3 nucleotide sequence: TGTGCCAGCAGCCAAGGTCTGGGACTAGGAATTAACGAGCAGTACTTC. Its translation is CASSQGLGLGINEQYF. This chain joins TRBV14 and TRBJ2-7, with TRBD2 identical over 8 bases. CDR3 length equals 16 residues. J gave up 5 bases and V 1 base, and 10 bases lay outside the gene matches. Looked up from germline, CDR1 is SGHDN and CDR2 is FVKESK.

This chain uses TRBV29-1 with TRBJ2-5; 8 bases fit TRBD1. The J segment lost 5 bases and the V segment lost 3 bases, leaving 11 bases of the junction unmatched. The CDR3 sequence is 15 residues long. CDR1 is SQVTM and CDR2 is ANQGSEA in the germline V gene. CDR3 in amino acids: CSVESVRGRRETQYF. The CDR3 nucleotides are TGCAGCGTTGAGTCTGTCAGGGGGCGCCGGGAGACCCAGTACTTC.